Each of the 13 T cell receptor beta chains below was sequenced from the same sample in a study of blood T cell repertoires in COVID-19 (dated by TCRdb to the early 2020s). Libraries came from the immunoSEQ multiplex PCR assay. TCRdb holds this immuneACCESS table with in-frame rearrangements only. Some clones are missing; in checked studies, unresolved V genes explain under half, and the rest has no known cause. The sample contains more than 80,000 clones, about 83% of them found a single time. 15% to 20% of the sample belongs to the ten largest clones. Sequenced input: peripheral blood. The source of these receptors is a woman aged 60-70 years with COVID-19, enrolled during active disease.

The J gene is TRBJ1-4, the V gene TRBV6-5; 9 positions match TRBD1. Looked up from germline, CDR1 is MNHEY and CDR2 is SVGAGI. The CDR3 consists of 15 residues. The V and J ends lost 0 bases and 6 bases, in that order; junction bases with no gene match: 2. This CDR3 is CASSYSGTGYEKLFF. CDR3 nucleotides: TGTGCCAGCAGTTACTCCGGGACAGGGTATGAAAAACTGTTTTTT.

The V and J genes are TRBV7-2 and TRBJ2-7, with TRBD1 as a possible D gene (6 bases). V gave up 1 base and J gave up 2 bases, with 12 bases separating them. Germline V lookup: CDR1 SGHTA, CDR2 FQGNSA. The CDR3 length is 15 residues. Here the CDR3 reads CASSLVSQGTYEQYF. The CDR3 bases are TGTGCCAGCAGCTTAGTTTCCCAGGGGACCTACGAGCAGTACTTC.

The chain joins TRBV7-2 to TRBJ2-7; 7 bases line up with TRBD2. Germline trimming cut 5 bases from V and 0 bases from J; bases unmatched to any gene: 19. CDR3 length: 19 amino acids. CDR1 and CDR2 from the germline V gene are SGHTA and FQGNSA. The CDR3 reads CASSPGSSGLADSSYEQYF. CDR3 sequence (DNA): TGTGCCAGCAGCCCGGGTAGCTCCGGGCTAGCGGATAGCTCCTACGAGCAGTACTTC.

This chain links TRBV19 with TRBJ2-7; D unresolved. Germline CDR1 reads LNHDA; CDR2 reads SQIVND (reference sequence). CDR3 length equals 13 residues. V was trimmed by 3 bases and J by 2 bases, leaving 8 bases between them. CDR3 in DNA: TGTGCCAGTAGTATTGGGCGAACCTACGAGCAGTACTTC. This gives the protein CASSIGRTYEQYF.

This rearrangement joins TRBV19 to TRBJ2-7; possible D gene TRBD1, 5 bases. Trimming left V 6 bases short and J 2 bases short, with 14 bases between. The germline V gene has CDR1 LNHDA and CDR2 SQIVND (reference sequence). The CDR3 runs 14 residues. CDR3 amino acids: CASRDQGRTYEQYF. The CDR3 DNA reads TGTGCCAGTAGAGATCAGGGCAGAACCTACGAGCAGTACTTC.

About this clone: In the same sample, other DNA sequences code for this CDR3. The chain employs TRBV18 and TRBJ1-2; D might be TRBD1 (5 bases). The CDR3 is made up of 13 amino acids. Germline lookup yields CDR1 KGHSH and CDR2 LQKENI. V was pared by 3 bases and J by 8 bases, with 13 bases between. The CDR3 DNA reads as TGTGCCAGCTCACCGGGCCAGGGTGAGGGCTACACCTTC. Translation gives CASSPGQGEGYTF.

The rearrangement uses TRBV6-6 and TRBJ1-4; 8 positions agree with TRBD1. Germline values: CDR1 MNHNY, CDR2 SVGAGI (reference sequence). The CDR3 has 15 residues. Unmatched junction bases numbered 11, after V lost 7 bases and J lost 7 bases. The CDR3 spells CASTKIQGDGEKLFF. The DNA of the CDR3 is TGTGCCAGCACCAAAATACAGGGGGACGGTGAAAAACTGTTTTTT.

CDR3 amino acids: CASSLGQGSSPLHF. The DNA of the CDR3 is TGTGCCAGCAGCTTAGGGCAGGGTTCCTCACCCCTCCACTTT. The chain is built from TRBV7-2 and TRBJ1-6; a possible D gene is TRBD1 (5 bases). Per the germline V gene, CDR1 is SGHTA and CDR2 is FQGNSA. Trimming left V 1 base short and J 10 bases short, with 11 bases between. The CDR3 has 14 residues.

The gene calls are TRBV7-2 and TRBJ1-1; TRBD1 aligns across 8 bases. Germline values: CDR1 SGHTA, CDR2 FQGNSA. Unmatched junction bases numbered 4, after V lost 3 bases and J lost 4 bases. CDR3 length: 14 amino acids. The CDR3 DNA reads as TGTGCCAGCAGCTTCGTAGACAGGGGCACTGAAGCTTTCTTT. The encoded protein is CASSFVDRGTEAFF. Full variable domain (remainder filled in from reference TRBV7-2 and TRBJ1-1): GAGVSQSPSNKVTEKGKDVELRCDPISGHTALYWYRQSLGQGLEFLIYFQGNSAPDKSGLPSDRFSAERTGGSVSTLTIQRTQQEDSAVYLCASSFVDRGTEAFFGQGTRLTVV.

V usage is TRBV7-8 and J usage is TRBJ2-1; 8 bases match TRBD2. Germline V lookup: CDR1 SGHVS, CDR2 FQNEAQ. V shed 5 bases, J shed 9 bases, and the junction held 12 bases outside the gene matches. CDR3 length equals 15 residues. The CDR3 coding sequence is TGTGCCAGCAGCGCCGGGGGGGCCTCGTTTGTTGAGCAGTTCTTC. It translates to CASSAGGASFVEQFF.

V gene TRBV6-2 or TRBV6-3 combines with J gene TRBJ1-5, with D perhaps TRBD1 (6 bases). CDR1 is MNHEY, CDR2 SVGEGT, per germline. CDR3 length: 16 residues. V was trimmed by 5 bases and J by 4 bases, leaving 18 bases between them. CDR3 DNA sequence: TGTGCCAGCAGTCTGGGACGGCGGGGGACAAATCAGCCCCAGCATTTT. Translation gives CASSLGRRGTNQPQHF.

V gene TRBV6-5 combines with J gene TRBJ1-1; D is possibly TRBD1 (5 bases). Trimming removed 0 bases from V and 4 bases from J, with 12 bases in between. This CDR3 is built from 15 residues. Germline CDR1 is MNHEY and CDR2 is SVGAGI. The CDR3 region is CASSYSAQGGTEAFF. DNA for the CDR3: TGTGCCAGCAGTTACTCGGCTCAGGGAGGCACTGAAGCTTTCTTT.

The V call is TRBV7-9, the J call TRBJ2-3; TRBD2 is a possible D gene (5 bases). CDR3 length: 11 residues. From germline, CDR1 is SEHNR and CDR2 FQNEAQ (reference sequence). V lost 11 bases to trimming and J lost 6 bases, with 12 bases between them. CDR3 in DNA: TGTGCCGGGCTGGCGGGCGATACGCAGTATTTT. Translation gives CAGLAGDTQYF.